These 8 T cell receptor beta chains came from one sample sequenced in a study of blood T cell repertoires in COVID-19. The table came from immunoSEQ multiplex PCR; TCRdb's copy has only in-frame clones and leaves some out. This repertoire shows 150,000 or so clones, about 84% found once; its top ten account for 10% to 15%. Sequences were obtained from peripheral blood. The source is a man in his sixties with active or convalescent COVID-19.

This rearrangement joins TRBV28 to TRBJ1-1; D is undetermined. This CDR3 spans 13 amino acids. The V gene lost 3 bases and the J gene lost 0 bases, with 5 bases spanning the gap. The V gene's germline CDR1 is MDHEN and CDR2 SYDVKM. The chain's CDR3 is CASSFSVNTEAFF. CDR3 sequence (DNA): TGTGCCAGCAGTTTTTCAGTGAACACTGAAGCTTTCTTT.

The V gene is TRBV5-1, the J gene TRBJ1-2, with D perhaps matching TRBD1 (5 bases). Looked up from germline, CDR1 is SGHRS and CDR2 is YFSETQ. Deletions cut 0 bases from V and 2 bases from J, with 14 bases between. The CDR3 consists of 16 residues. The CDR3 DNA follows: TGCGCCAGCAGCTTGGTTTCGGCAGGGTTCAACTATGGCTACACCTTC. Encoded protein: CASSLVSAGFNYGYTF.

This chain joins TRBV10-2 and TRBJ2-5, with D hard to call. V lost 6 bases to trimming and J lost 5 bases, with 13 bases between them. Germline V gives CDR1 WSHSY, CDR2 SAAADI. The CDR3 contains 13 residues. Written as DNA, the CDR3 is TGCGCCAGCAGCTTCCTAGAGAAGGAGACCCAGTACTTC. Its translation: CASSFLEKETQYF.

The DNA of the CDR3 is TGTGCCAGTAGTATGTCTAGCGGGCTAGCGGAGGGCCGGGACGAGCAGTACTTC. It encodes CASSMSSGLAEGRDEQYF. This sequence joins TRBV19 and TRBJ2-7; 8 bases are a match to TRBD2. CDR3 length: 18 residues. CDR1 and CDR2 (germline): LNHDA, SQIVND (reference sequence). V dropped 3 bases and J dropped 5; count of bases not matched to a gene: 18.

Here the CDR3 reads CASSQEGGNNRGYGYTF. CDR3 sequence (DNA): TGTGCCAGCAGCCAAGAGGGCGGGAACAATCGAGGTTATGGCTACACCTTC. The genes are TRBV3-1 (or the pseudogene TRBV3-2) and TRBJ1-2, with D unresolved. V lost 0 bases, J lost 5 bases, and 19 bases lay in between. Germline V lookup: CDR1 LGHDT, CDR2 YNNKEL (reference sequence). This CDR3 has 17 amino acids.

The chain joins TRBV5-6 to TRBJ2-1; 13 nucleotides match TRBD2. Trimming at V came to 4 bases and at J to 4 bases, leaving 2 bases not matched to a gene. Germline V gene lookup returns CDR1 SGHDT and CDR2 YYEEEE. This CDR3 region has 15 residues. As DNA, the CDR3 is TGTGCCAGCAGCCGGACTAGCGGGAGTTACAATGAGCAGTTCTTC. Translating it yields CASSRTSGSYNEQFF.

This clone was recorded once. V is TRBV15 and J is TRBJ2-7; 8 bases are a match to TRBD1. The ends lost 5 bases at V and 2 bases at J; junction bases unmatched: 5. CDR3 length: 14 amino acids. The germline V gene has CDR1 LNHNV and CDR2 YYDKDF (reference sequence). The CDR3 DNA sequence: TGTGCCACCAGCGAGGACAGGGTAACCTACGAGCAGTACTTC. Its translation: CATSEDRVTYEQYF.

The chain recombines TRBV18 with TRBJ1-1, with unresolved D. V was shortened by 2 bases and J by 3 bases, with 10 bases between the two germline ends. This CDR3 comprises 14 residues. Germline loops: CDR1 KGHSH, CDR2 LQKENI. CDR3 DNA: TGTGCCAGCTCACCATACGACATTGACACTGAAGCTTTCTTT. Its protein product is CASSPYDIDTEAFF.